Below are 7 T cell receptor beta chains sequenced from a single sample in a study of T cells after somatic rescue of genetic block. Method: immunoSEQ multiplex PCR; TCRdb's copy keeps in-frame clones and lacks some. The sample yields tens of thousands of clones, roughly 94% seen once. Sequencing input: peripheral blood mononuclear cells (PBMCs). The source is a man aged 40-49 years.

The rearrangement joins TRBV29-1 to TRBJ1-5; D gene uncertain. Between the trimmed V and J ends, which lost 2 bases and 2 bases, there was a span of 16 bases. Germline loops: CDR1 SQVTM, CDR2 ANQGSEA. The CDR3 contains 16 residues. This CDR3 reads CSVESPDLGGNQPQHF. CDR3 sequence (DNA): TGCAGCGTTGAATCCCCCGATTTGGGCGGCAATCAGCCCCAGCATTTT.

This clone appeared a single time. The V gene is TRBV2, the J gene TRBJ2-1, with TRBD2 matching 7 bases. CDR1 and CDR2 from the germline V gene are SNHLY and FYNNEI. The V segment lost 6 bases and the J segment 9 bases; nucleotides outside the gene matches: 8. This CDR3 is 13 amino acids long. In DNA form, the CDR3 reads TGTGCCAGCAGCTCAACATGGGGGGGTGAGCAGTTCTTC. As protein: CASSSTWGGEQFF.

The chain employs TRBV30 and TRBJ2-7; TRBD2 matches 8 bases. Germline CDR1 GTSNPN, CDR2 SVGIG (reference sequence). V lost 3 bases and J lost 3; bases outside the gene matches: 7. The CDR3 is 14 amino acids. CDR3 loop: CAWSVRGGSYEQYF. CDR3 DNA sequence: TGTGCCTGGAGCGTACGGGGGGGCAGCTACGAGCAGTACTTC.

The rearrangement joins TRBV2 to TRBJ2-7, with TRBD1 identical over 8 bases. This CDR3 comprises 15 residues. Per the germline V gene, CDR1 is SNHLY and CDR2 is FYNNEI. V dropped 6 bases and J dropped 7; count of bases not matched to a gene: 14. The DNA of the CDR3 is TGTGCCAGCAGCCCCTTCGGGGCAGGGGGCGGGGAGCAGTACTTC. Its translation: CASSPFGAGGGEQYF.

The rearrangement links TRBV6-1 to TRBJ1-3; D gene uncertain. V was shortened by 2 bases and J by 2 bases, with 13 bases between the two germline ends. The length of the CDR3 is 16 residues. From germline, CDR1 is MNHNS and CDR2 SASEGT. CDR3 sequence: CASSESSVIAGNTIYF. The CDR3 DNA sequence: TGTGCCAGCAGTGAAAGTTCGGTTATCGCTGGAAACACCATATATTTT.

This chain joins TRBV5-4 and TRBJ1-2; D gene ambiguous. The CDR3 runs to 13 residues. Trimming took off 4 bases at V and 6 bases at J, with 13 bases between the two ends. Germline-derived CDR1 and CDR2 are SGHNT and YYREEE (reference sequence). CDR3 coding DNA: TGTGCCAGCAGCCCCACCCGAGGCAATGGCTACACCTTC. Translation: CASSPTRGNGYTF.

The gene calls are TRBV6-5 and TRBJ1-5; D not certain. The germline CDR1 and CDR2 sequences are MNHEY and SVGAGI. Trimming left V 0 bases short and J 3 bases short, with 6 bases between. The CDR3 spans 14 residues. The CDR3 is CASSYSQANQPQHF. CDR3 nucleotide sequence: TGTGCCAGCAGTTACTCTCAGGCCAATCAGCCCCAGCATTTT.